The 23 T cell receptor beta chains below were found in one sample sequenced in a study of shared clonotypes between healthy human individuals. Assay used: immunoSEQ multiplex PCR; TCRdb lists only in-frame clones, some missing. The sample consists of about 800,000 clones, around 96% of them appearing once. In the naive CD8 group, cells lacked CD45RO and were positively selected for CCR7, so terminally differentiated effector memory CD45RA+ cells were left out. What was sequenced was naive CD8+ T cells sorted from blood. The receptor set was obtained from a man aged 30-40 years in good health.

CDR3 nucleotides: TGCGCCAGCAGGGACGGCTACGAGCAGTACTTC. It yields the protein CASRDGYEQYF. This chain connects TRBV10-2 to TRBJ2-7; D uncertain. V was cut by 6 bases and J by 3 bases, with 6 bases left in between. The CDR3 runs to 11 residues. Per germline, CDR1 WSHSY and CDR2 SAAADI.

The rearrangement links TRBV7-9 to TRBJ2-7, with D maybe TRBD2 (6 bases). Germline V lookup: CDR1 SEHNR, CDR2 FQNEAQ (reference sequence). V was clipped by 5 bases and J by 5 bases, with 19 bases between them. The CDR3 loop spans 15 amino acids. CDR3 sequence (DNA): TGTGCCAGCAGCAAACCTGTTGGAGGGCAAGACGAGCAGTACTTC. This encodes CASSKPVGGQDEQYF.

The rearrangement links TRBV28 to TRBJ2-3, with 8 positions matching TRBD2. The CDR3 has 14 residues. Germline V gene sequence: CDR1 MDHEN, CDR2 SYDVKM. The J segment lost 4 bases and the V segment lost 5 bases, leaving 5 bases of the junction unmatched. In DNA, the CDR3 is TGTGCCAGCAGTGAGCGGGAGTTGCCAGATACGCAGTATTTT. It is translated as CASSERELPDTQYF.

This chain joins TRBV30 and TRBJ2-7, with D possibly being TRBD2 (6 bases). This CDR3 region has 13 residues. Germline V lookup: CDR1 GTSNPN, CDR2 SVGIG (reference sequence). V shed 3 bases and J shed 3 bases, with 12 bases lying between them. This CDR3 reads CAWRPGAIYEQYF. The CDR3 nucleotides are TGTGCCTGGAGACCGGGAGCCATCTACGAGCAGTACTTC.

The chain is built from TRBV29-1 and TRBJ1-2; TRBD1 matches 10 bases. Trimming removed 5 bases from V and 0 bases from J; junction bases left unmatched: 12. The CDR3 spans 17 residues. Germline V gives CDR1 SQVTM, CDR2 ANQGSEA. In nucleotides, the CDR3 is TGCAGCGTTTCTGGACAGGGGGGACCGACTACTAACTATGGCTACACCTTC. This gives the protein CSVSGQGGPTTNYGYTF.

This chain uses TRBV7-2 with TRBJ2-3, with D hard to call. The length of the CDR3 is 16 residues. Germline CDR1 is SGHTA and CDR2 is FQGNSA. V was clipped by 2 bases and J by 3 bases, with 15 bases between them. This CDR3 reads CASSLSLDRITDTQYF. For the CDR3, the DNA is TGTGCCAGCAGCTTAAGTCTAGACCGGATAACAGATACGCAGTATTTT.

V and J are TRBV19 and TRBJ2-1, with D unclear. Trimming pared 3 bases from V and 4 bases from J, leaving 13 bases between. The CDR3 has 15 residues. Germline V gene sequence: CDR1 LNHDA, CDR2 SQIVND (reference sequence). DNA of the CDR3: TGTGCCAGTAGTATCAGCCAGGACGATTACAATGAGCAGTTCTTC. As protein: CASSISQDDYNEQFF.

The chain combines TRBV7-2 with TRBJ2-1; 9 nucleotides agree with TRBD2. Germline assignment: CDR1 SGHTA and CDR2 FQGNSA. The length of the CDR3 is 15 residues. V trimming: 1 base; J trimming: 4 bases; junction bases outside the gene matches: 2. CDR3 DNA sequence: TGTGCCAGCAGCTTAGATCTAGCGGGGTACAATGAGCAGTTCTTC. This encodes CASSLDLAGYNEQFF.

The CDR3 loop reads CASSPPGNTEAFF. The CDR3 region has the DNA TGTGCCAGCAGCCCTCCGGGGAACACTGAAGCTTTCTTT. The V and J genes are TRBV9 and TRBJ1-1, with D hard to call. This CDR3 has 13 amino acids. V shed 4 bases and J shed 1 base, with 8 bases lying between them. Germline loops: CDR1 SGDLS, CDR2 YYNGEE.

This clone was seen ten or more times. The CDR3 DNA is TGCAGCGTTGAAGCCGCCGGGGAGCTGTTTTTT. Its translation: CSVEAAGELFF. The rearrangement uses TRBV29-1 and TRBJ2-2; D unclear. In germline, CDR1 is SQVTM, CDR2 ANQGSEA. With 1 base removed from V and 6 bases from J, the gap between germline ends came to 3 bases. The CDR3 consists of 11 residues.

The chain combines TRBV4-3 with TRBJ2-1; tentative D call: TRBD2 (5 bases). Germline assignment: CDR1 LGHNA and CDR2 YSLEER. CDR3 length: 16 amino acids. Deletions cut 0 bases from V and 3 bases from J, with 12 bases between. The CDR3 nucleotides read TGCGCCAGCAGCCAAGAATGGGCGGGTTTCTACAATGAGCAGTTCTTC. It translates to CASSQEWAGFYNEQFF.

CDR3 loop: CASSPILGGYEQYF. CDR3 in DNA: TGTGCCAGCAGCCCGATCTTAGGTGGCTACGAGCAGTACTTC. The rearrangement joins TRBV11-2 to TRBJ2-7; D is uncertain. The CDR3 runs to 14 residues. The V gene lost 5 bases and the J gene lost 3 bases, with 14 bases spanning the gap. Germline CDR1 SGHAT, CDR2 FQNNGV.

The chain's CDR3 is CASSSPSTGEVQYF. In DNA form, the CDR3 reads TGTGCCAGCAGCTCGCCCTCGACAGGGGAAGTACAGTACTTC. This chain joins TRBV7-9 and TRBJ2-4; TRBD1 matches 8 bases. Germline V CDR1 and CDR2: SEHNR, FQNEAQ (reference sequence). The CDR3 runs 14 residues. The V and J ends lost 4 bases and 13 bases, in that order; junction bases with no gene match: 12.

The J gene is TRBJ1-2, the V gene TRBV4-1; TRBD1 matches at 9 bases. Losses at the gene ends were 3 bases for V and 4 bases for J; bases not matched to a gene: 6. Germline V lookup: CDR1 MGHRA, CDR2 YSYEKL. This CDR3 contains 15 residues. The CDR3 loop is CASSQAQGAGYGYTF. The CDR3 DNA is TGCGCCAGCAGCCAGGCACAGGGGGCTGGCTATGGCTACACCTTC.

The V gene is TRBV5-8, the J gene TRBJ2-7; D remains ambiguous. CDR1 and CDR2 (germline): SGHTS, YDEGEE. V was clipped by 1 base and J by 3 bases, with 2 bases between them. CDR3 size: 11 residues. CDR3 protein: CASSLRYEQYF. The CDR3 DNA sequence: TGTGCCAGCAGCTTGCGCTACGAGCAGTACTTC.

The chain recombines TRBV7-9 with TRBJ1-5; unclear D gene. The CDR3 spans 14 residues. Germline CDR1 SEHNR, CDR2 FQNEAQ (reference sequence). The ends were cut back, 4 bases at V and 2 bases at J, with 9 bases in the middle. CDR3 sequence (DNA): TGTGCCAGCAGCTCGTCCGAAGGCAATCAGCCCCAGCATTTT. Translating gives CASSSSEGNQPQHF.

The genes are TRBV7-8 and TRBJ2-7; 7 bases fit TRBD2. Trimming cost V 0 bases and J 3 bases; bases outside gene matches: 2. Germline V gene data show CDR1 as SGHVS and CDR2 as FQNEAQ. The CDR3 runs 14 residues. CDR3 sequence reads: CASSLAGRVYEQYF. The CDR3 region has the DNA TGTGCCAGCAGCTTAGCGGGGAGGGTCTACGAGCAGTACTTC.

This chain connects TRBV29-1 to TRBJ2-1, with D uncertain. V was trimmed by 7 bases and J by 2 bases, leaving 12 bases between them. This CDR3 has 13 amino acids. CDR1 SQVTM and CDR2 ANQGSEA come from the germline V gene. The CDR3 loop reads CSALRETYNEQFF. The DNA for the CDR3 is TGCAGCGCCCTCAGAGAAACCTACAATGAGCAGTTCTTC.

The gene calls are TRBV4-1 and TRBJ1-5; D may be TRBD1 (5 bases). Trimming stripped 0 bases from V and 4 bases from J, with 7 bases between. This CDR3 comprises 14 residues. Germline loops: CDR1 MGHRA, CDR2 YSYEKL. The CDR3 reads CASSQDGGNQPQHF. In DNA form, the CDR3 reads TGCGCCAGCAGCCAAGATGGGGGAAATCAGCCCCAGCATTTT.

The rearrangement uses TRBV29-1 and TRBJ1-2, with D maybe TRBD1 (6 bases). The CDR3 is 16 residues long. V was trimmed by 1 base and J by 4 bases, leaving 19 bases between them. The germline V gene has CDR1 SQVTM and CDR2 ANQGSEA. The CDR3 here is CSVEGAGGALAYGYTF. The CDR3 nucleotides read TGCAGCGTTGAAGGTGCGGGGGGCGCGCTGGCCTATGGCTACACCTTC.

The chain has TRBV4-3 and TRBJ2-7; 7 bases match TRBD2. The CDR3 contains 15 residues. The trim removed 0 bases at V and 3 bases at J, leaving 5 bases unmatched. The germline V gene encodes CDR1 LGHNA and CDR2 YSLEER. The CDR3 here is CASSQENLADYEQYF. The CDR3 bases are TGCGCCAGCAGCCAAGAAAATCTAGCGGACTACGAGCAGTACTTC.

The genes are TRBV27 and TRBJ2-5; 7 positions match TRBD2. V trimming: 5 bases; J trimming: 5 bases; junction bases outside the gene matches: 17. Looked up from germline, CDR1 is MNHEY and CDR2 is SMNVEV (reference sequence). CDR3 size: 17 residues. For the CDR3, the DNA is TGTGCCAGCAGTCTCGGGGTAGCGGGTTTATCTGGGGAGACCCAGTACTTC. The encoded protein is CASSLGVAGLSGETQYF.

The rearrangement joins TRBV7-9 to TRBJ2-2, with 11 bases that match TRBD1. The CDR3 has 17 amino acids. Germline assignment: CDR1 SEHNR and CDR2 FQNEAQ (reference sequence). J was trimmed by 8 bases and V by 5 bases; bases with no gene match: 13. The CDR3 bases are TGTGCCAGCAGCCAATCTTCCGGACAGGGGGCGTCTGGGGAGCTGTTTTTT. Its protein is CASSQSSGQGASGELFF.